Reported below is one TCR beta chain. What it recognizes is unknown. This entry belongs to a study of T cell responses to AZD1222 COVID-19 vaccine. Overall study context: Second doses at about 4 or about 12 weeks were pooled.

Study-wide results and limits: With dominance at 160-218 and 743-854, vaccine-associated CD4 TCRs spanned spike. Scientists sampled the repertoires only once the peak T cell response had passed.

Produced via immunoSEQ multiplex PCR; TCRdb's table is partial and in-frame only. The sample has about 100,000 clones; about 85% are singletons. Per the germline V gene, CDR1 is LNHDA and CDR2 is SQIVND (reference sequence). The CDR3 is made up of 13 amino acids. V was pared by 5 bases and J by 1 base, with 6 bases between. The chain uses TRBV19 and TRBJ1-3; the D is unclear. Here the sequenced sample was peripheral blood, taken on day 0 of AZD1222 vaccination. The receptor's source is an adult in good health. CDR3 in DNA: TGTGCCAGTAGTTCTTGGTCTGGAAACACCATATATTTT. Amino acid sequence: CASSSWSGNTIYF.